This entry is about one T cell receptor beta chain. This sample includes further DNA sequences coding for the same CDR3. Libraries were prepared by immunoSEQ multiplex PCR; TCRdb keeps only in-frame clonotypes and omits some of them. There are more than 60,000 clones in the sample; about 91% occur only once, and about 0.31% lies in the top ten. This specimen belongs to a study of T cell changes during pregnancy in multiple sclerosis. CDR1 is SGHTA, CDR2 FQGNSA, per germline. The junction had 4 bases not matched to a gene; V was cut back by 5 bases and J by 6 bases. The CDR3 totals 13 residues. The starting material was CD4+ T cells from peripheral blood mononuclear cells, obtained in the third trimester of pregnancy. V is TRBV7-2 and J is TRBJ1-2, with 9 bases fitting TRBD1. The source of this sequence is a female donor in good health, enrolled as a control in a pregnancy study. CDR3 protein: CASSPRQGDGYTF. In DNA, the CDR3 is TGTGCCAGCAGCCCACGACAGGGGGATGGCTACACCTTC.